Below, 14 T cell receptor beta chains from the same sample are listed, as sequenced in a study of T cell responses to AZD1222 COVID-19 vaccine. Clones were sequenced by immunoSEQ multiplex PCR, and TCRdb holds only the in-frame ones, with some missing. The sample has 110,000 or so clones; approximately 90% are singletons. This sample comprised peripheral blood, obtained on day 0 of AZD1222 vaccination. These receptors all stem from an adult in good health.

This chain connects TRBV27 to TRBJ1-2, with TRBD1 identical over 8 bases. CDR1 is MNHEY and CDR2 is SMNVEV in the germline V gene (reference sequence). This CDR3 comprises 13 residues. The V segment lost 6 bases and the J segment 7 bases; nucleotides outside the gene matches: 7. The CDR3 nucleotides read TGTGCCAGCAGACTCGACAGGGGTGGTGGCTACACCTTC. Protein: CASRLDRGGGYTF.

V and J are TRBV28 and TRBJ1-5; D gene unclear. From germline, CDR1 is MDHEN and CDR2 SYDVKM. Trimming removed 5 bases at V and 11 bases at J, with 13 bases between. The CDR3 is 12 residues long. The chain's CDR3 is CASSAQDGTQHF. CDR3 in DNA: TGTGCCAGCAGTGCTCAGGACGGGACCCAGCATTTT. Combining the CDR3 with reference TRBV28 and TRBJ1-5 gives the whole variable domain DVKVTQSSRYLVKRTGEKVFLECVQDMDHENMFWYRQDPGLGLRLIYFSYDVKMKEKGDIPEGYSVSREKKERFSLILESASTNQTSMYLCASSAQDGTQHFGDGTRLSIL.

The rearrangement uses TRBV28 and TRBJ1-5, with 7 bases lining up with TRBD1. Germline loops: CDR1 MDHEN, CDR2 SYDVKM. There are 15 residues in the CDR3. After removal of 6 bases from V and 6 bases from J, the junction contained 11 bases not matched to a gene. The CDR3 nucleotides are TGTGCCAGCAGACCTCCGACAGGGAGCGGTCAGCCCCAGCATTTT. Translated: CASRPPTGSGQPQHF.

The chain uses TRBV9 and TRBJ2-1; perhaps TRBD2 as D (5 bases). The CDR3 has 11 amino acids. CDR1 and CDR2 from the germline V gene are SGDLS and YYNGEE. V lost 3 bases and J lost 9, with 7 bases in between. The chain's CDR3 is CASSGEGEQFF. In DNA form, the CDR3 reads TGTGCCAGCAGCGGCGAGGGTGAGCAGTTCTTC.

The V call is TRBV19, the J call TRBJ1-2; 8 bases align to TRBD1. V was pared by 3 bases and J by 2 bases, with 2 bases of the junction left unmatched. The CDR3 is 14 amino acids. Germline V gene sequence: CDR1 LNHDA, CDR2 SQIVND (reference sequence). CDR3 in amino acids: CASSMGQANYGYTF. CDR3 bases: TGTGCCAGTAGTATGGGACAGGCGAACTATGGCTACACCTTC.

In its sample, this clone was seen once. The CDR3 coding sequence is TGCGCCAGCAGTCAGCCACATAGGCGGGATGGGGTCTACGAGCAGTACTTC. Translated: CASSQPHRRDGVYEQYF. The chain uses TRBV23-1 and TRBJ2-7; tentatively, D is TRBD2 (6 bases). TRBV23-1 is noted as an ORF with a role that remains uncertain. V lost 3 bases to trimming and J lost 3 bases, with 21 bases between them. The CDR3 runs 17 residues.

The genes are TRBV7-2 and TRBJ2-3; 9 bases are a match to TRBD1. The CDR3 covers 15 residues. The germline V gene has CDR1 SGHTA and CDR2 FQGNSA. The ends lost 2 bases at V and 3 bases at J; junction bases unmatched: 3. The DNA of the CDR3 is TGTGCCAGCAGCTTAATTGGGACAGGGACAGATACGCAGTATTTT. This encodes CASSLIGTGTDTQYF.

This chain joins TRBV30 and TRBJ1-3, with no clear D. The CDR3 loop spans 14 amino acids. The ends were cut back, 1 base at V and 3 bases at J, with 10 bases in the middle. CDR1 and CDR2 from the germline V gene are GTSNPN and SVGIG (reference sequence). CDR3 DNA sequence: TGTGCCTGGAGTGCGGGCCTAAATGGAAACACCATATATTTT. This sequence encodes CAWSAGLNGNTIYF.

V is TRBV28 and J is TRBJ1-3; D gene ambiguous. V lost 6 bases and J lost 4, with 4 bases in between. Germline assignment: CDR1 MDHEN and CDR2 SYDVKM. This CDR3 contains 11 residues. For the CDR3, the DNA is TGTGCCAGCAGGCGGGGAAACACCATATATTTT. Amino acid sequence: CASRRGNTIYF.

This sequence joins TRBV18 and TRBJ1-5; D is uncertain. Germline V gene sequence: CDR1 KGHSH, CDR2 LQKENI. The CDR3 has 16 amino acids. V lost 2 bases, J lost 4 bases, and 15 bases lay in between. The CDR3 nucleotides read TGTGCCAGCTCACCAGTGGGGTCCCCTAGGAATCAGCCCCAGCATTTT. This sequence encodes CASSPVGSPRNQPQHF.

On this clone itself: The identical CDR3 is also encoded by other nucleotide sequences in the sample. The chain recombines TRBV6-2 or TRBV6-3 with TRBJ1-1; possible D gene TRBD1, 5 bases. Germline V lookup: CDR1 MNHEY, CDR2 SVGEGT. The V gene lost 3 bases and the J gene lost 4 bases, with 9 bases spanning the gap. CDR3 size: 13 residues. CDR3 loop: CASSYRGGTEAFF. In DNA, the CDR3 is TGTGCCAGCAGTTATCGGGGGGGCACTGAAGCTTTCTTT.

This chain joins TRBV28 and TRBJ2-7, with D uncertain. Germline CDR1 is MDHEN and CDR2 is SYDVKM. Between the trimmed V and J ends, which lost 1 base and 5 bases, there was a span of 12 bases. There are 14 residues in the CDR3. The CDR3: CASSLSSRRNEQYF. The CDR3 coding sequence is TGTGCCAGCAGTTTATCCTCAAGGCGGAACGAGCAGTACTTC.

This chain uses TRBV28 with TRBJ2-7; possibly TRBD2 for D (6 bases). The CDR3 spans 14 residues. The ends were cut back, 2 bases at V and 6 bases at J, with 14 bases in the middle. CDR1 MDHEN and CDR2 SYDVKM come from the germline V gene. The CDR3, as DNA: TGTGCCAGCAGTTTAAACGGGAGAAGGGGCGAGCAGTACTTC. It yields the protein CASSLNGRRGEQYF.

The rearrangement links TRBV30 to TRBJ1-1; D is unclear. CDR1 and CDR2 from the germline V gene are GTSNPN and SVGIG (reference sequence). Trimming stripped 2 bases from V and 4 bases from J, with 11 bases between. There are 13 residues in the CDR3. The CDR3 reads CAWSLQPGTEAFF. DNA for the CDR3: TGTGCCTGGAGTTTACAACCGGGCACTGAAGCTTTCTTT.